This T cell receptor beta chain was found in a study of blood T cells in healthy people across ages. Whole-study results and caveats: Diversity estimates drawn from one million T cells were deemed underestimates.

The total RNA that was extracted per sample amounted to at least 5.5 micrograms. The CDR3 has 15 residues. Germline V CDR1 and CDR2: ENHRY, SYGVKD. Primers used in a second PCR of about 7 to 11 cycles were a sample-barcoded 5' primer and a J-beta primer mix. TCRdb reprocessed the 5' RACE reads via MiXCR and lists one record per CDR3 protein. The sample holds approximately 600,000 distinct CDR3 sequences; around 54% are singletons and the top ten take around 37%. Concerning this clonotype: The target antigen is unknown.

The chain is built from TRBV10-3 and TRBJ2-7; tentative D call: TRBD2 (5 bases). Judging by the DNA end, TRBJ2-5 fits better; the J call may be wrong. Sequences were obtained from blood. The receptor's source is a man in his sixties in good health. This CDR3 reads CAISESRAQRETQYF. CDR3 nucleotides: TGTGCCATCAGTGAGTCGAGGGCACAGAGGGAGACCCAGTACTTC.